This T cell receptor (beta chain) was identified in a study of blood T cell repertoires in COVID-19. On the study more broadly: Sources were T cells, B-cell-depleted T cells, or PBMCs; the material itself was cDNA or gDNA.

Germline CDR1 and CDR2: MNHEY and SVGAGI. Trimming removed 6 bases from V and 0 bases from J, with 11 bases in between. The CDR3 spans 14 residues. Measured with immunoSEQ multiplex PCR; TCRdb has only the in-frame clones, and not every one. The sample records under 150,000 clones, about 84% being singletons. The TCR originated in a man aged 50 to 60 with acute or convalescent COVID-19. Sequencing was performed on peripheral blood. The rearrangement uses TRBV6-5 and TRBJ1-2, with D tentatively TRBD1 (6 bases). This CDR3 is CASRKGDANYGYTF. DNA of the CDR3: TGTGCCAGCAGGAAGGGGGATGCTAACTATGGCTACACCTTC.